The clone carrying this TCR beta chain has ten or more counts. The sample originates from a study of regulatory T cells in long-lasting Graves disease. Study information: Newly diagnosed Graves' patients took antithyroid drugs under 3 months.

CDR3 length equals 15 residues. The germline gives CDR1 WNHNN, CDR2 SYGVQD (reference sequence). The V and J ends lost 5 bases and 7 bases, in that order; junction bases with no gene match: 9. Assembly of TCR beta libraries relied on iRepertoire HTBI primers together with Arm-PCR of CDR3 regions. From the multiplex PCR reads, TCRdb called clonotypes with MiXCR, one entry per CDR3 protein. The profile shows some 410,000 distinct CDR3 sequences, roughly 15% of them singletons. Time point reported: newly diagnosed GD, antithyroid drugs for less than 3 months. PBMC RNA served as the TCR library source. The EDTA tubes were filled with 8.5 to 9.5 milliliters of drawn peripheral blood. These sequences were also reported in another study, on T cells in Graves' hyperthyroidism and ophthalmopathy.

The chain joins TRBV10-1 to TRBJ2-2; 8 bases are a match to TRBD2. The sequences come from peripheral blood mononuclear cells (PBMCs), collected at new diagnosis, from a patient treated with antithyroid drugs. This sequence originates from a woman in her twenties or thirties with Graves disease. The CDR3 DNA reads TGCGCCAGCAGTACCACGCGGGAGGTTGACGGGGAGCTGTTTTTT. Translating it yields CASSTTREVDGELFF.